This T cell receptor beta chain was captured in a study of cytomegalovirus exposure and HLA in healthy donors. Whole-study context: Within the Caucasian-associated ancestry cluster were roughly 81% of the roughly 360 genotyped donors. General study points: According to a later analysis, donors in an Asian-associated ancestry cluster reportedly had fewer N-insertions than the approximately 670-donor mean. Reports indicated that the classifier achieved high specificity and sensitivity in diagnosing cytomegalovirus status. Altogether, 164 TCR beta chains were recorded as cytomegalovirus-associated.

After removal of 6 bases from V and 5 bases from J, the junction contained 9 bases not matched to a gene. CDR3 length: 15 residues. Germline V gene data show CDR1 as MNHEY and CDR2 as SVGAGI. About this clone: Its antigen remains unidentified.

The PCR made use of 60 Vbeta and 13 Jbeta primers. Profiled with immunoSEQ multiplex PCR; TCRdb holds only in-frame clones, not every one. The sample has over 150,000 clones; around 82% are singletons. Sequencing was done on a sample of PBMCs. This chain uses TRBV6-5 with TRBJ1-2; 10 bases are a match to TRBD1. This clonotype originated in a woman aged 50 to 65 in good health and CMV-seropositive. For the CDR3, the DNA is TGTGCCAGCAGCGAATCGGGACAGGGGCTTTATGGCTACACCTTC. Translating gives CASSESGQGLYGYTF.